This T cell receptor (beta chain) emerged from a study of T cell changes during pregnancy in multiple sclerosis. Sequencing used immunoSEQ multiplex PCR; TCRdb keeps in-frame clones, though not all of them. This table holds 95,000 to 100,000 clones, about 91% found once. Deletions cut 6 bases from V and 6 bases from J, with 11 bases between. CDR3 length: 13 residues. Germline CDR1 is KGHSH and CDR2 is LQKENI. The sample in question was peripheral blood, obtained in the second trimester of pregnancy. The V and J genes are TRBV18 and TRBJ1-4; TRBD1 is a possible D gene (5 bases). The receptor was derived from a female donor with multiple sclerosis, enrolled in a pregnancy study. The CDR3 nucleotides are TGTGCCAGCTCTTCCAGGGAAGATGAAAAACTGTTTTTT. It codes for CASSSREDEKLFF.